One sample yielded the 3 T cell receptor beta chains listed below, sequenced in a study of siplizumab effects on memory and regulatory T cells. This table comes from immunoSEQ multiplex PCR, and its TCRdb copy is limited to in-frame clones, with some not included. The sample includes some 100,000 clones, around 94% of them seen just once. Sequencing used Tregs sorted from blood. Every receptor here comes from a human donor in good health.

The genes are TRBV6-6 and TRBJ1-3; TRBD1 is a possible D gene (5 bases). The V gene lost 2 bases and the J gene lost 0 bases, with 8 bases spanning the gap. The CDR3 is made up of 15 amino acids. Per the germline V gene, CDR1 is MNHNY and CDR2 is SVGAGI (reference sequence). CDR3 DNA: TGTGCCAGCAGTTACGCCGGGACCTCTGGAAACACCATATATTTT. Translation gives CASSYAGTSGNTIYF.

The V call is TRBV5-1, the J call TRBJ2-7; D possibly corresponds to TRBD1 (6 bases). The length of the CDR3 is 15 residues. V was trimmed by 3 bases and J by 5 bases, leaving 18 bases between them. CDR1 and CDR2 (germline): SGHRS, YFSETQ. The CDR3 DNA reads TGCGCCAGCAGCTGGGGACCAGGGGAAGTCAACGAGCAGTACTTC. It translates to CASSWGPGEVNEQYF.

This sequence joins TRBV5-1 and TRBJ2-5; TRBD1 matches 9 bases. Trimming took 0 bases from V and 4 from J; bases not matched to a gene: 10. Germline CDR1 reads SGHRS; CDR2 reads YFSETQ. The CDR3 has 17 amino acids. As DNA, the CDR3 is TGCGCCAGCAGCTTGGCCCCGGGACAGGGTGTCCGAGAGACCCAGTACTTC. This codes for CASSLAPGQGVRETQYF.